This T cell receptor beta chain comes out of a study of T cells in Graves' hyperthyroidism and ophthalmopathy. From RNA transcripts, TCR beta CDR3 regions were amplified. The study used the HTBI primer set for a first-round RT-PCR of the TCR CDR3. TCRdb independently ran MiXCR on the multiplex PCR reads; one entry per CDR3 protein. Among about 24,000 distinct CDR3 sequences listed, 45% to 50% were seen once. Germline values: CDR1 KGHSH, CDR2 LQKENI. This CDR3 has 17 residues. V lost 0 bases and J 4 bases, leaving 16 bases between the germline ends. The chain couples TRBV18 to TRBJ2-1; perhaps TRBD2 as D (5 bases). Material for sequencing was blood. The TCR was taken from a woman aged 40 to 49 with Graves' hyperthyroidism that later progressed to Graves' ophthalmopathy. The CDR3 DNA is TGTGCCAGCTCACCACCGGGTAAGCGGACTCTATACAATGAGCAGTTCTTC. This codes for CASSPPGKRTLYNEQFF.